The sequence of this T cell receptor beta chain was determined in a study of T cells in Graves' hyperthyroidism and ophthalmopathy. Enrolled ophthalmopathy patients presented with a Clinical Activity Score of at least 3, a NOSPECS grade of at least 4, and disease duration under 3 months. Trimming shortened V by 5 bases and J by 13 bases, and 11 bases separated the two germline ends. The CDR3 length is 11 residues. CDR1 is MDHEN, CDR2 SYDVKM, per germline. TCR beta CDR3 sequences were amplified from RNA transcripts. With the HTBI primer set, the TCR CDR3 went through a first round of RT-PCR. Each CDR3 protein gets one entry after TCRdb re-called the multiplex PCR reads with MiXCR. The table includes 250,000 or so distinct CDR3 sequences, about 15% detected once.

Input material: blood. The chain uses TRBV28 and TRBJ1-4, with TRBD1 as a possible D gene (6 bases). The receptor's source is a woman between 18 and 30 years old with Graves' ophthalmopathy. Here the CDR3 reads CASSTQGSLFF. The CDR3 DNA reads as TGTGCCAGCAGTACCCAGGGGTCACTGTTTTTT. The full variable domain, in which reference TRBV28 and TRBJ1-4 provide the parts outside the CDR3, is DVKVTQSSRYLVKRTGEKVFLECVQDMDHENMFWYRQDPGLGLRLIYFSYDVKMKEKGDIPEGYSVSREKKERFSLILESASTNQTSMYLCASSTQGSLFFGSGTQLSVL.